This T cell receptor (beta chain) was observed in a study of prognosis after radiotherapy for stage I lung cancer (dated by TCRdb to 2020 to 2022). As for the study more broadly: Between April 2018 and 2019, 15 to 20 stage I NSCLC patients were enrolled in Nanjing, China. Approximately 14 of the patients presented with newly diagnosed primary stage I lung tumors; roughly 5 had oligometastatic NSCLC following surgical resection of the primary tumor. All patients were considered medically inoperable, owing to comorbidities in some 11 and refusal of surgery in about 7. Ages in the cohort of more than 10 men and about 6 women ranged from roughly 50 to 90 years, with a median of 74. Squamous cell carcinoma histology was identified in roughly 7 patients, and adenocarcinoma histology was identified in eleven to twelve patients. Image-guided IMRT or VMAT was used to deliver SBRT in 3 to 5 fractions at a biologically effective dose of at least 100 Gy. In every patient, SBRT was given without any concurrent therapy. After SBRT, distant metastases developed in four of the 19 patients at a median of about seven months, while the remaining 15 patients had no significant progression. This study profiled peripheral blood TCR beta repertoires from stage I NSCLC patients before and after stereotactic body radiotherapy and linked the repertoires to distant failure. The study took one blood sample before SBRT and one after SBRT from each of 19 patients and sequenced all 40 or so samples.

In this sample, this clonotype turned up many times. Its recognized antigen is unknown. Per-base qualities were not stored, and no clone one base away is much larger. CDR1 GTSNPN and CDR2 SVGIG were looked up in the germline V gene (reference sequence). The junction carries 12 bases between V and J, which are trimmed by 2 bases and 4 bases respectively. From cysteine to phenylalanine, the CDR3 is 13 amino acids long. This entry keeps only the CDR3 DNA: 39 bases, framed from base 1. Here is what the overall study found, with its caveats: Unique TCR clone counts fell after SBRT (median about 9,800 before versus under 8,000 after; Wilcoxon paired P=0.011). Post-SBRT Shannon entropy and its change from baseline were lower in patients who developed distant metastases; baseline Shannon entropy was not associated with metastases. Whether the expanded TCR clones were tumor-specific was not determined. No adjustment for multiple comparisons was applied to any of the reported P values. TRBV and TRBJ usage frequencies reportedly varied with metastasis status, involving two V genes at baseline and 9 or 10 V and two J genes after SBRT. The small cohort and short follow-up limited the study, so independent validation of the findings is needed.

The TCR beta CDR3 region was amplified from genomic DNA by two rounds of multiplex PCR. In the first round of PCR, primers specific to each TRBV and TRBJ gene were used, and the primer sequences are filed in Chinese patent CN105087789A. Universal primers were used in the second round of PCR. The Roche High Pure PCR Template Preparation Kit was used to extract genomic DNA from frozen PBMCs. An Illumina HiSeq 3000 was used to sequence the libraries paired-end with 151 bp reads. The paper's processing steps were these. CutAdapt was used to remove raw reads lacking the multiplex PCR primer sequences. High-quality paired reads were merged into contigs with PEAR. By alignment to reference sequences, MiXCR assigned TRB V, D and J gene segments to each contig. To remove sequencing errors, CDR3 sequences were clustered according to base quality and sequence similarity. Diversity was measured as Shannon entropy normalized by the natural log of productive TCR sequence number. To get clonality, Shannon entropy was divided by the natural log of the number of unique clonotypes, and that result was subtracted from one. Using the Youden index from ROC curves, the researchers picked the repertoire-metric cut-offs for progression-free survival, and all analyses were carried out in R 3.5.3. The public reads were reanalyzed by TCRdb: fastp trimming at Q25, MiXCR alignment, in-frame beta chains only. Each CDR3 protein appears once, grouped with its most common genes and DNA. The authors' filters were not applied to this entry. Present in this sample are approximately 51,000 distinct CDR3 sequences, under 45% of which were seen just once. The ten largest clones represent about 8.3% of the sample.

All patients had node-negative disease on CT and PET/CT, and none had a history of other malignancies or prior chemotherapy or radiotherapy. At each of the two time points, about 6 milliliters of peripheral venous blood were collected into EDTA tubes. PBMCs were isolated by Ficoll-Paque Plus density-gradient centrifugation. Right after collection, samples were kept at -80 degrees C until analysis. The TCR sequence derives from a donor of 50 years or more with non-small cell lung cancer. Here the chain combines TRBV30 and TRBJ2-7, with no confidently assigned D gene. The sequencing here drew on PBMCs, taken before or after stereotactic body radiation therapy (not recorded which). Here the CDR3 is given as CAWSKDLMYEQYF. The DNA sequence is TGTGCCTGGAGTAAGGACCTGATGTACGAGCAGTACTTC. With all but the CDR3 taken from the reference TRBV30 and TRBJ2-7 genes, the full variable domain is: SQTIHQWPATLVQPVGSPLSLECTVEGTSNPNLYWYRQAAGRGLQLLFYSVGIGQISSEVPQNLSASRPQDRQFILSSKKLLLSDSGFYLCAWSKDLMYEQYFGPGTRLTVT.